This T cell receptor (beta chain) was retrieved from a study of blood T cell repertoires in COVID-19. Study processing details: Reference gene primer amplification gave estimated nucleated cell counts. The assay was immunoSEQ multiplex PCR, and TCRdb's table has in-frame clones only and misses some. V and J calls and clone size come straight from that table; D and trimming were deduced from the DNA. The sample has roughly 230,000 clones; 70% to 90% are singletons. The junction had 11 bases not matched to a gene; V was cut back by 4 bases and J by 6 bases. Germline CDR1 and CDR2: SGHDT and YYEEEE. The CDR3 consists of 15 residues. Cohort assignment relied on participant-reported clinical history.

The chain carries TRBV5-6 and TRBJ1-2; 8 bases map to TRBD1. The sequence was obtained from a woman aged 45-60 years who had been exposed to COVID-19. The sample consisted of PBMCs or T cells enriched from blood (not recorded which). The CDR3 nucleotides are TGTGCCAGCAGCCCCGACCCGGACAGGGTTAATGGCTACACCTTC. This gives the protein CASSPDPDRVNGYTF. Full variable domain (outside the CDR3, taken from reference TRBV5-6 and TRBJ1-2): DAGVTQSPTHLIKTRGQQVTLRCSPKSGHDTVSWYQQALGQGPQFIFQYYEEEERQRGNFPDRFSGHQFPNYSSELNVNALLLGDSALYLCASSPDPDRVNGYTFGSGTRLTVV.